This T cell receptor beta chain was recovered during a study of cytomegalovirus exposure and HLA in healthy donors. Overall study findings and caveats: V- and J-gene trimming of TCR beta was linked (in a later analysis) to a missense DCLRE1C variant. An analysis that was carried out later associated some 17,000 TCR beta sequences with HLA alleles at 0.05 false discovery rate. A later examination showed that TCR association rates differed by HLA locus, with DRB1 most and HLA-C fewest. Further analysis, carried out later, found HLA-associated TCR beta chains more clonally expanded than equally common other chains.

PCR used 60 Vbeta primers and 13 Jbeta primers. Some clones are missing from TCRdb's copy, which holds only in-frame ones; the method was immunoSEQ multiplex PCR. This repertoire shows approximately 40,000 clones, approximately 80% found once; its top ten account for 10% to 13%. Concerning this clone itself: Its antigen is not identified.

Germline assignment: CDR1 LNHNV and CDR2 YYDKDF (reference sequence). V gave up 5 bases and J gave up 5 bases, with 12 bases separating them. CDR3 size: 13 residues. This receptor was obtained from a woman under 30 in good health and CMV-seropositive. Sequencing was carried out using PBMCs. The chain uses TRBV15 and TRBJ2-5, with D possibly being TRBD2 (6 bases). CDR3 residues: CATSPTAGETQYF. CDR3 coding DNA: TGTGCCACCAGCCCGACGGCGGGGGAGACCCAGTACTTC.